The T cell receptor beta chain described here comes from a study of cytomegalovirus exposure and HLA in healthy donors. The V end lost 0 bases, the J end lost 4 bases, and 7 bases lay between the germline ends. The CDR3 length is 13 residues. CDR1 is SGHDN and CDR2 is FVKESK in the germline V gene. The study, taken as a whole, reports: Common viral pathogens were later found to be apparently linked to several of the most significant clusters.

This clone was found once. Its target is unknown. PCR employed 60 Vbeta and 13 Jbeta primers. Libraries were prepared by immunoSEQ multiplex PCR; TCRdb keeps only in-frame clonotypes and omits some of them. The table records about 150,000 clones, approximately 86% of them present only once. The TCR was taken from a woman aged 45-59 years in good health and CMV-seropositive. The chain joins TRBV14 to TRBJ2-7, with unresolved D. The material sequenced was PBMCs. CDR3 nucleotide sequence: TGTGCCAGCAGCCAAGATTACTTTTACGAGCAGTACTTC. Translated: CASSQDYFYEQYF.